Here is one T cell receptor (beta chain) with its context. This record comes from a study of blood T cell repertoires in COVID-19. Symptom resolution, clearance, or two negative PCRs marked the recovered donors of Cohort 3. Clones were read by immunoSEQ multiplex PCR, and TCRdb kept only the in-frame ones, dropping some. The sample lists around 160,000 clones; 80% were seen once. CDR1 and CDR2 (germline): WSHSY, SAAADI. The junction had 4 bases not matched to a gene; V was cut back by 9 bases and J by 5 bases. The CDR3 extends over 11 amino acids. Input material: PBMCs or T cells enriched from blood (not recorded which). This clonotype was sampled from a man in his forties who had recovered from COVID-19. V gene TRBV10-2 combines with J gene TRBJ2-7; TRBD2 aligns across 7 bases. The CDR3 loop is CARTSSHEQYV. The CDR3 DNA reads as TGCGCCAGGACTAGCTCGCACGAGCAGTACGTC.